The 22 T cell receptor beta chains listed next were all sequenced from one sample in a study of blood T cell repertoires in COVID-19. Here immunoSEQ multiplex PCR was the method, and the copy in TCRdb shows in-frame clones only, minus some. Here the sample spans roughly 180,000 clones, approximately 85% being singletons. Input material: peripheral blood. All receptors derive from a man in his 60s who had recovered from COVID-19.

The chain is built from TRBV12-3 or TRBV12-4 and TRBJ1-2; D is unclear. V was cut by 8 bases and J by 5 bases, with 15 bases left in between. The CDR3 is 13 residues long. CDR3 DNA: TGTGCCAGCCGTGGGCGGAGGGTTTATGGCTACACCTTC. This codes for CASRGRRVYGYTF.

The table lists this clone with a count of one. V usage is TRBV6-2 or TRBV6-3 and J usage is TRBJ2-3, with D possibly being TRBD2 (5 bases). Looked up from germline, CDR1 is MNHEY and CDR2 is SVGEGT. CDR3 size: 14 residues. V shed 4 bases and J shed 6 bases, with 14 bases lying between them. Here the CDR3 reads CASSFSRRFDTQYF. In DNA, the CDR3 is TGTGCCAGCAGTTTTTCGAGGAGGTTCGATACGCAGTATTTT.

The chain is built from TRBV3-1 (or the pseudogene TRBV3-2) and TRBJ2-2, with D unresolved. The CDR3 consists of 11 residues. Trimming shortened V by 6 bases and J by 6 bases, and 5 bases separated the two germline ends. The germline V gene encodes CDR1 LGHDT and CDR2 YNNKEL (reference sequence). CDR3 sequence reads: CASSRAGELFF. The CDR3 DNA sequence: TGTGCCAGCAGTCGCGCCGGGGAGCTGTTTTTT.

This chain joins TRBV9 and TRBJ1-1; TRBD1 aligns across 8 bases. The V and J ends lost 3 bases and 0 bases, in that order; junction bases with no gene match: 7. The CDR3 covers 16 residues. The germline CDR1 and CDR2 sequences are SGDLS and YYNGEE. In nucleotides, the CDR3 is TGTGCCAGCAGCGGTTTGACAGGGGCCATGAACACTGAAGCTTTCTTT. Encoded protein: CASSGLTGAMNTEAFF.

The CDR3 region is CASSSQGFHNEQFF. The CDR3 DNA reads as TGTGCCAGCAGCTCCCAGGGGTTCCACAATGAGCAGTTCTTC. This rearrangement joins TRBV7-9 to TRBJ2-1; D possibly corresponds to TRBD1 (6 bases). V was pared by 4 bases and J by 5 bases, with 12 bases between. The CDR3 is 14 residues long. The germline V gene has CDR1 SEHNR and CDR2 FQNEAQ (reference sequence).

The chain links TRBV6-2 or TRBV6-3 to TRBJ1-6; D is unclear. The CDR3 is made up of 17 amino acids. The V and J ends lost 2 bases and 0 bases respectively, with 11 bases between them. Germline V lookup: CDR1 MNHEY, CDR2 SVGEGT. DNA for the CDR3: TGTGCCAGCAGTTACACATCGTTAAGCTCCTATAATTCACCCCTCCACTTT. Protein product: CASSYTSLSSYNSPLHF.

The chain is built from TRBV2 and TRBJ2-1; the D is unclear. The germline V gene encodes CDR1 SNHLY and CDR2 FYNNEI. Between the trimmed V and J ends, which lost 6 bases and 11 bases, there was a span of 11 bases. This CDR3 region has 11 residues. CDR3 DNA sequence: TGTGCCAGCAGCGTCACAGCCCAGCAGTTCTTC. Residues: CASSVTAQQFF.

The rearrangement uses TRBV3-1 (or the pseudogene TRBV3-2) and TRBJ1-5; 7 bases are shared with TRBD1. Looked up from germline, CDR1 is LGHDT and CDR2 is YNNKEL (reference sequence). V gave up 3 bases and J gave up 6 bases; unmatched junction bases: 11. This CDR3 is built from 16 residues. CDR3 DNA: TGTGCCAGCAGCCAGCACTCACAGGGGCCGAGTCAGCCCCAGCATTTT. This codes for CASSQHSQGPSQPQHF.

The V call is TRBV18, the J call TRBJ2-2; 9 bases fit TRBD1. This CDR3 has 15 amino acids. In germline, CDR1 is KGHSH, CDR2 LQKENI. Trimming took 4 bases from V and 5 from J; bases not matched to a gene: 5. DNA for the CDR3: TGTGCCAGCTCACAAGCCGGGACAGGGACCGGGGAGCTGTTTTTT. It yields the protein CASSQAGTGTGELFF. Looking up the rest from reference TRBV18 and TRBJ2-2 gives the full variable domain: NAGVMQNPRHLVRRRGQEARLRCSPMKGHSHVYWYRQLPEEGLKFMVYLQKENIIDESGMPKERFSAEFPKEGPSILRIQQVVRGDSAAYFCASSQAGTGTGELFFGEGSRLTVL.

As concerns this clone: At one of its ends the junction is not consistent with the germline gene, which may arise from a read error. The chain carries TRBV7-2 and TRBJ1-3; 9 positions match TRBD1. The CDR3 is made up of 17 amino acids. Germline-derived CDR1 and CDR2 are SGHTA and FQGNSA. CDR3 sequence: CASRLGETGGAGNTIYF. In nucleotides, the CDR3 is TGTGCCAGCAGATTAGGGGAAACAGGGGGCGCTGGAAACACCATATATTTT.

The chain employs TRBV24-1 and TRBJ1-2; TRBD1 matches at 7 bases. Germline V CDR1 and CDR2: KGHDR, SFDVKD. After removal of 9 bases from V and 0 bases from J, the junction contained 9 bases not matched to a gene. The CDR3 runs to 15 residues. This CDR3 reads CATSQGQVTNYGYTF. The DNA for the CDR3 is TGTGCCACCTCCCAAGGACAGGTTACTAACTATGGCTACACCTTC.

This clone appeared once. One end of the junction varies from germline; a read error may be responsible. The chain employs TRBV9 and TRBJ2-2; 9 positions agree with TRBD1. CDR1 is SGDLS and CDR2 is YYNGEE in the germline V gene. The CDR3 has 12 amino acids. The CDR3 DNA follows: TGTGCCAGCAGCCCTCGGACAGGGGCGCTGTTTTTT. Residues: CASSPRTGALFF.

The chain has TRBV5-1 and TRBJ2-2; 8 bases agree with TRBD1. This CDR3 spans 14 amino acids. V dropped 4 bases and J dropped 4; count of bases not matched to a gene: 3. Looked up from germline, CDR1 is SGHRS and CDR2 is YFSETQ. In DNA, the CDR3 is TGCGCCAGCAGCGTAGGACAGGGCACCGGGGAGCTGTTTTTT. Protein: CASSVGQGTGELFF.

The V call is TRBV3-1 (or the pseudogene TRBV3-2), the J call TRBJ1-2; 9 positions match TRBD1. This CDR3 comprises 15 residues. V lost 1 base and J lost 5; bases outside the gene matches: 5. Germline assignment: CDR1 LGHDT and CDR2 YNNKEL (reference sequence). The CDR3 loop is CASSQASGQGYGYTF. The CDR3 region has the DNA TGTGCCAGCAGCCAAGCTTCGGGACAGGGTTATGGCTACACCTTC.

This clone was seen a few times. The chain has TRBV5-1 and TRBJ2-2, with D possibly matching TRBD1 (5 bases). Germline CDR1 is SGHRS and CDR2 is YFSETQ. The germline V and J ends were trimmed by 3 bases and 0 bases, with 9 bases remaining between them. This CDR3 contains 15 residues. CDR3 in DNA: TGCGCCAGCAGCTCTAGACAGTCGAACACCGGGGAGCTGTTTTTT. It specifies CASSSRQSNTGELFF.

This chain uses TRBV9 with TRBJ2-2, with a possible D match to TRBD1 (6 bases). The CDR3 loop spans 15 amino acids. The germline V gene encodes CDR1 SGDLS and CDR2 YYNGEE. With 4 bases removed from V and 3 bases from J, the gap between germline ends came to 13 bases. In DNA form, the CDR3 reads TGTGCCAGCAGCACAGGGTCGCAGGACACCGGGGAGCTGTTTTTT. This translates into CASSTGSQDTGELFF. Drawing the rest from reference TRBV9 and TRBJ2-2, the complete variable domain is DSGVTQTPKHLITATGQRVTLRCSPRSGDLSVYWYQQSLDQGLQFLIQYYNGEERAKGNILERFSAQQFPDLHSELNLSSLELGDSALYFCASSTGSQDTGELFFGEGSRLTVL.

The rearrangement uses TRBV10-3 and TRBJ1-2; D is undetermined. The CDR3 is 14 amino acids. Looked up from germline, CDR1 is ENHRY and CDR2 is SYGVKD. V gave up 0 bases and J gave up 6 bases, with 11 bases separating them. The CDR3 bases are TGTGCCATCAGTGAGTCCCGTAGCAAGGATGGCTACACCTTC. Encoded protein: CAISESRSKDGYTF.

The rearrangement links TRBV3-1 (or the pseudogene TRBV3-2) to TRBJ1-5; D gene ambiguous. The CDR3 has 14 residues. The V and J ends lost 1 base and 0 bases respectively, with 4 bases between them. CDR1 and CDR2 from the germline V gene are LGHDT and YNNKEL (reference sequence). The CDR3 region has the DNA TGTGCCAGCAGCCAAGTATATAGCAATCAGCCCCAGCATTTT. Translation gives CASSQVYSNQPQHF.

The rearrangement links TRBV11-2 to TRBJ2-2, with TRBD1 identical over 9 bases. V lost 5 bases to trimming and J lost 5 bases; unmatched junction nucleotides: 6. The germline CDR1 and CDR2 sequences are SGHAT and FQNNGV. The CDR3 sequence is 15 residues long. CDR3 in DNA: TGTGCCAGCAGCCGGGACAGGGAGGATACCGGGGAGCTGTTTTTT. Translation gives CASSRDREDTGELFF.

V gene TRBV19 combines with J gene TRBJ1-2; D remains unclear. V lost 7 bases and J lost 8, with 11 bases in between. The CDR3 is 11 amino acids. CDR1 is LNHDA and CDR2 is SQIVND in the germline V gene (reference sequence). This CDR3 reads CASKEEGGYTF. The CDR3 coding sequence is TGTGCCAGTAAGGAGGAGGGCGGCTACACCTTC. Using reference TRBV19 and TRBJ1-2 for the parts outside the CDR3, the full variable domain is DGGITQSPKYLFRKEGQNVTLSCEQNLNHDAMYWYRQDPGQGLRLIYYSQIVNDFQKGDIAEGYSVSREKKESFPLTVTSAQKNPTAFYLCASKEEGGYTFGSGTRLTVV.

The gene calls are TRBV7-2 and TRBJ1-1, with a tentative D call TRBD1 (5 bases). Germline lookup yields CDR1 SGHTA and CDR2 FQGNSA. The CDR3 contains 13 residues. Deletions cut 2 bases from V and 7 bases from J, with 11 bases between. CDR3 sequence: CASSLQGMIEAFF. The CDR3 DNA sequence: TGTGCCAGCAGCTTACAGGGAATGATTGAAGCTTTCTTT. The entire variable domain, with the rest obtained from reference TRBV7-2 and TRBJ1-1, is as follows: GAGVSQSPSNKVTEKGKDVELRCDPISGHTALYWYRQSLGQGLEFLIYFQGNSAPDKSGLPSDRFSAERTGGSVSTLTIQRTQQEDSAVYLCASSLQGMIEAFFGQGTRLTVV.

The chain is built from TRBV3-1 (or the pseudogene TRBV3-2) and TRBJ1-1; D is unresolved. Germline V gene data show CDR1 as LGHDT and CDR2 as YNNKEL (reference sequence). V was clipped by 0 bases and J by 1 base, with 9 bases between them. The CDR3 is made up of 15 amino acids. Here the CDR3 DNA reads TGTGCCAGCAGCCAAGATCGGGGATGGAACACTGAAGCTTTCTTT. This sequence encodes CASSQDRGWNTEAFF.